This T cell receptor (beta chain) was captured by sequencing in a study of regulatory T cells in long-lasting Graves disease (dated by TCRdb to the early 2020s). Notes on the research overall: Persistent Graves' disease was defined as antithyroid drug treatment for over 5 years with persistently positive TSH receptor autoantibodies. This study used TCR sequencing and RNA sequencing of peripheral blood to compare persistent Graves' disease patients against newly diagnosed Graves' disease patients. The study took place in China and was registered as a clinical trial. TCR sequencing covered some 13 persistent and roughly 20 newly diagnosed Graves' disease patients, some 33 samples in total. On average, persistent Graves' disease patients in the clinical cohort had been on antithyroid drugs for about 10.3 years.

Reading the label with the study, this specimen's time point is: persistent/refractory GD, antithyroid drugs over 5 years with positive TRAb. For both TCR sequencing and RNA sequencing, RNA was extracted from PBMCs using TRIzol. Graves' disease was diagnosed according to American Thyroid Association guidelines. Recruitment of patients was carried out at an endocrinology department in Xi'an, China. Each patient gave around 9 milliliters of peripheral blood, collected in an EDTA anticoagulant tube. Ficoll Paque Plus density gradient separation was used to isolate PBMCs, and no further T cell sorting was done. An Agilent 2100 Bioanalyzer and agarose gel were used to check RNA quality, while a NanoDrop 2000 measured RNA concentration. In the germline V gene, CDR1 corresponds to SQVTM and CDR2 to ANQGSEA. The CDR3 covers 14 residues, taking in both the cysteine and the phenylalanine. The only DNA kept is the CDR3, 42 bases in frame from the first base. V loses 3 bases, J loses 4 bases, and the germline ends lie 12 bases apart.

This clonotype has more than one count but fewer than ten. The specificity of this receptor is unknown. No much larger clonotype is one base removed from it; base qualities were not supplied. Libraries were made using multiplex PCR. Sequencing was performed on an Illumina HiSeq 4000. To build TCR beta libraries, CDR3 regions were amplified by Arm-PCR using iRepertoire HTBI primers. Gel purification was performed on PCR products prior to sequencing. The authors' pipeline ran thus. Gene usage analysis of CDR3 amino acid clonotypes used the roughly 62 TRBV and 12 to 15 TRBJ segments found across samples. Filtered high-quality paired reads were merged into contigs using COPE and FqMerger. BLAST was used to align contigs to IMGT TRBV, TRBD and TRBJ reference genes, with CDR3 defined following IMGT. Highly expanded clones were defined as clonotypes with a frequency above 0.1%. Shannon entropy served as the measure of repertoire diversity, while the Gini coefficient captured V-J evenness. A clonotype found in more than one individual was treated as public. TCRdb reprocessed the public reads (quality trimming at Q25 with fastp, clone calling with MiXCR) and kept in-frame beta chains. Rows are combined by CDR3 protein, so each entry shows the most common genes and DNA. TCRdb, rather than the study authors, made the V and J calls. A total of about 290,000 distinct CDR3 sequences appear in this sample, 22% of them only once. Of the sample, approximately 53% falls within the top ten clones.

Results and caveats for the whole study, not just this receptor: Persistent patients shared more public clonotypes among themselves (around 3,000) than newly diagnosed patients did (approximately 970). Lower TCR Shannon entropy and fewer highly expanded clones were observed in persistent Graves' disease patients than in newly diagnosed patients, which suggested clonal expansion. The study examined only peripheral blood because the primary lesion, thyroid tissue, could not be accessed. Only the TCR beta chain was sequenced and analyzed. Persistent disease showed preferential use of TRBV28, TRBJ1-2 and TRBJ2-5, whereas newly diagnosed disease favored TRBV20-1 and TRBJ2-1. The authors acknowledged the small sample size as a limitation that may reduce accuracy.

Here the sequenced sample was peripheral blood mononuclear cells (PBMCs), taken when the disease was refractory, from a patient treated with antithyroid drugs. The origin of this receptor is a female donor with Graves disease. The sequence links TRBV29-1 to TRBJ2-2, with TRBD2 perhaps the D gene, on 6 matching bases. The bases are TGCAGCGTTGAGGGGGGATTTGGCACCGGGGAGCTGTTTTTT. Its coded protein is CSVEGGFGTGELFF.